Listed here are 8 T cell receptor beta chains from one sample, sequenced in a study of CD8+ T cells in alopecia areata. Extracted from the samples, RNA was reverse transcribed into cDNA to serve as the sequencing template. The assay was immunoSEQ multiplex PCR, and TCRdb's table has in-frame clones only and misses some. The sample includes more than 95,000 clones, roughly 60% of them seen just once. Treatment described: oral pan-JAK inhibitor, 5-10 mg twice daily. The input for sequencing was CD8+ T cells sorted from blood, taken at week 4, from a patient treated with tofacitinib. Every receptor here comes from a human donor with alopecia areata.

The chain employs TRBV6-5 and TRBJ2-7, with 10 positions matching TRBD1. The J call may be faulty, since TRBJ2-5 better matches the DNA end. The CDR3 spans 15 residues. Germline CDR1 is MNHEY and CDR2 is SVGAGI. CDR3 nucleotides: TGTGCCAGCAGTTCATCGACAGGGGGCCGGGAGACCCAGTACTTC. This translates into CASSSSTGGRETQYF.

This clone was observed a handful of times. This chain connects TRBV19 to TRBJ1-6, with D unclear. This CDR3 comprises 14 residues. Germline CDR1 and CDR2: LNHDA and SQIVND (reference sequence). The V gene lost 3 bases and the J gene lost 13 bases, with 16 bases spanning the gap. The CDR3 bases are TGTGCCAGTAGTATCGCGGCGGCCCGAAGTCCCCTCCACTTT. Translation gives CASSIAAARSPLHF.

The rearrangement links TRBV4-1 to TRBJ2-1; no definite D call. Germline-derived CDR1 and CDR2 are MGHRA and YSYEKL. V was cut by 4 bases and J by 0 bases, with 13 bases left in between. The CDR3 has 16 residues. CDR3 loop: CASSPRTTGSYNEQFF. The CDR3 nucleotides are TGCGCCAGCAGCCCCCGCACGACTGGCTCCTACAATGAGCAGTTCTTC.

The CDR3 sequence is CASELGASGANVLTF. The DNA of the CDR3 is TGTGCCAGCGAGTTGGGGGCCTCTGGGGCCAACGTCCTGACTTTC. The chain is built from TRBV5-6 and TRBJ2-6, with D perhaps matching TRBD1 (6 bases). Trimming cost V 7 bases and J 0 bases, with 11 bases left between them. Germline V CDR1 and CDR2: SGHDT, YYEEEE. This CDR3 contains 15 residues.

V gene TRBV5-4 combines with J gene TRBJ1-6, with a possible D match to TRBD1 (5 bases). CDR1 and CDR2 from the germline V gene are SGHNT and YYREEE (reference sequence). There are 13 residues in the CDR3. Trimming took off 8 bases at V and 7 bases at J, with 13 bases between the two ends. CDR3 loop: CARGRGFNSPLHF. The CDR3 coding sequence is TGTGCCAGGGGGCGGGGGTTCAATTCACCCCTCCACTTT.

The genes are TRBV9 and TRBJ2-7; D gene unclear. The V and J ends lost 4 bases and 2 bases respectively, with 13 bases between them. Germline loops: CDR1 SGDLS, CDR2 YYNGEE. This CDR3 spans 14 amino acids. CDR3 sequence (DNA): TGTGCCAGCAGCCGACGGGCGTTGGCCTACGAGCAGTACTTC. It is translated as CASSRRALAYEQYF. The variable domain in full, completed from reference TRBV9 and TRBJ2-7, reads DSGVTQTPKHLITATGQRVTLRCSPRSGDLSVYWYQQSLDQGLQFLIQYYNGEERAKGNILERFSAQQFPDLHSELNLSSLELGDSALYFCASSRRALAYEQYFGPGTRLTVT.

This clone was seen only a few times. The CDR3 is CASSESEGLYEQYF. CDR3 sequence (DNA): TGTGCCAGCAGTGAATCAGAGGGACTCTACGAGCAGTACTTC. This chain connects TRBV25-1 to TRBJ2-7, with D possibly being TRBD2 (6 bases). The V end lost 1 base, the J end lost 3 bases, and 10 bases lay between the germline ends. Germline CDR1 is MGHDK and CDR2 is SYGVNS. The CDR3 covers 14 residues.

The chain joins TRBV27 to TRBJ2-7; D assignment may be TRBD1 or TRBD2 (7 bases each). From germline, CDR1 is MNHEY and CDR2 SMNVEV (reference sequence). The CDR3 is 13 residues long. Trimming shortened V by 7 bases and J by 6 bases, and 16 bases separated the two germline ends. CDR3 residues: CASIAGGRGEQYF. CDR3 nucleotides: TGTGCCAGCATCGCAGGGGGGAGGGGCGAGCAGTACTTC.